The next 7 T cell receptor beta chains were all read from a single sample in a study of long-term antiretroviral therapy in people with HIV. The libraries were made with immunoSEQ v3.0 at survey level. Only in-frame clones appear in the TCRdb table, and some are missing; sequencing was by immunoSEQ multiplex PCR. The table records some 33,000 clones, roughly four fifths of them present only once. The sample here was unsorted PBMCs, taken 0.6 years after starting antiretroviral therapy. The receptors were gathered from a man between 18 and 35 years old with HIV.

This chain connects TRBV27 to TRBJ2-7; D tentatively fits TRBD1 or TRBD2 (5 bases each). V was cut by 5 bases and J by 1 base, with 15 bases left in between. CDR1 is MNHEY, CDR2 SMNVEV, per germline (reference sequence). CDR3 size: 15 residues. The CDR3 region has the DNA TGTGCCAGCAGTCCCGGGACCTCCTTATCCTACGAGCAGTACTTC. It specifies CASSPGTSLSYEQYF.

J is TRBJ2-5 and V is TRBV13, with a weak D call TRBD2 (6 bases). CDR1 is PRHDT and CDR2 is FYEKMQ in the germline V gene (reference sequence). The V end was cut by 0 bases, the J end by 3 bases, with 23 bases between. The CDR3 consists of 19 residues. The CDR3 reads CASSLGWVEGGGTKETQYF. CDR3 bases: TGTGCCAGCAGCTTAGGATGGGTTGAGGGTGGCGGGACCAAAGAGACCCAGTACTTC.

This clone was counted once. The chain is built from TRBV9 and TRBJ2-5; D call uncertain. Germline V lookup: CDR1 SGDLS, CDR2 YYNGEE. The CDR3 totals 14 residues. Trimming removed 7 bases at V and 4 bases at J, with 17 bases between. Written as DNA, the CDR3 is TGTGCCAGCTCCCCCCACAATGGAGCAGAGACCCAGTACTTC. Residues: CASSPHNGAETQYF.

The gene calls are TRBV5-4 and TRBJ2-7; a weak D match, TRBD2 (6 bases). V was cut by 3 bases and J by 2 bases, with 9 bases left in between. The CDR3 totals 13 residues. Germline values: CDR1 SGHNT, CDR2 YYREEE (reference sequence). Here the CDR3 DNA reads TGTGCCAGCAGCTGGGACTCGACCTACGAGCAGTACTTC. It encodes CASSWDSTYEQYF.

V is TRBV7-2 and J is TRBJ2-7, with 9 bases that match TRBD2. Germline V gives CDR1 SGHTA, CDR2 FQGNSA. Trimming took 1 base from V and 2 from J; bases not matched to a gene: 3. The CDR3 loop spans 15 amino acids. The CDR3 nucleotides read TGTGCCAGCAGCTTAGGACTAGCGGTAGCCTACGAGCAGTACTTC. This translates into CASSLGLAVAYEQYF.

The genes are TRBV5-1 and TRBJ2-5; D remains ambiguous. Per the germline V gene, CDR1 is SGHRS and CDR2 is YFSETQ. V lost 5 bases to trimming and J lost 4 bases, with 6 bases between them. CDR3 length equals 11 residues. For the CDR3, the DNA is TGCGCCAGCAGGGCGTCAGAGACCCAGTACTTC. Its protein product is CASRASETQYF.

The chain combines TRBV7-2 with TRBJ1-5, with 8 bases lining up with TRBD1. Germline-derived CDR1 and CDR2 are SGHTA and FQGNSA. There are 15 residues in the CDR3. V was pared by 1 base and J by 7 bases, with 6 bases of the junction left unmatched. Written as DNA, the CDR3 is TGTGCCAGCAGCTTAGGGCCCCAGGGGGCACAGCCCCAGCATTTT. It specifies CASSLGPQGAQPQHF. Filled out from reference TRBV7-2 and TRBJ1-5, the complete variable domain reads GAGVSQSPSNKVTEKGKDVELRCDPISGHTALYWYRQSLGQGLEFLIYFQGNSAPDKSGLPSDRFSAERTGGSVSTLTIQRTQQEDSAVYLCASSLGPQGAQPQHFGDGTRLSIL.